The T cell receptor beta chain under discussion was sequenced for a study of cytomegalovirus exposure and HLA in healthy donors. Assay used: immunoSEQ multiplex PCR; TCRdb lists only in-frame clones, some missing. Of approximately 71,000 clones listed, 90% to 95% are singletons. This clone was seen only once. Material for sequencing was PBMCs. This clonotype originated in a man younger than 35 in good health and CMV-seronegative.

The CDR3 spells CATTRVEVGGPQHF. The CDR3 coding sequence is TGTGCCACCACCCGGGTAGAAGTTGGCGGGCCCCAGCATTTT. This chain connects TRBV10-3 to TRBJ1-5; D unresolved. Germline V gene sequence: CDR1 ENHRY, CDR2 SYGVKD. Trimming removed 10 bases from V and 9 bases from J, with 22 bases in between. This CDR3 is built from 14 residues.